Below are 10 T cell receptor beta chains sequenced from a single sample in a study of blood T cell repertoires in COVID-19. Sequenced by immunoSEQ multiplex PCR; TCRdb stores in-frame clones only, minus some. The repertoire holds about 210,000 clones, with 92% as singletons. Specimen: peripheral blood. These receptors all come from a man aged 30 to 39 with acute or convalescent COVID-19.

Only one count was recorded for this clone. The gene calls are TRBV4-2 and TRBJ2-6, with 8 bases lining up with TRBD1. The CDR3 is made up of 17 amino acids. Losses at the gene ends were 1 base for V and 3 bases for J; bases not matched to a gene: 5. In germline, CDR1 is LGHNA, CDR2 YNFKEQ. The CDR3 bases are TGTGCCAGCAGCCAAGGACAGGGGACTGGTGGGGCCAACGTCCTGACTTTC. It is translated as CASSQGQGTGGANVLTF.

The chain combines TRBV30 with TRBJ2-4; TRBD1 matches 7 bases. V gave up 0 bases and J gave up 0 bases; unmatched junction bases: 5. CDR3 size: 16 residues. CDR1 GTSNPN and CDR2 SVGIG come from the germline V gene (reference sequence). The CDR3 sequence: CAWSVLRGLAKNIQYF. The CDR3, as DNA: TGTGCCTGGAGTGTTTTGAGGGGGCTAGCCAAAAACATTCAGTACTTC.

This chain uses TRBV10-3 with TRBJ1-3, with TRBD1 as a possible D gene (6 bases). Germline V lookup: CDR1 ENHRY, CDR2 SYGVKD. The CDR3 contains 15 residues. V was pared by 3 bases and J by 0 bases, with 9 bases between. The CDR3 DNA reads TGTGCCATCAGTGATATAGGGGGCTCTGGAAACACCATATATTTT. Encoded protein: CAISDIGGSGNTIYF.

CDR3 residues: CASTRGDTQYF. The CDR3 nucleotides read TGTGCCAGCACCAGGGGAGATACGCAGTATTTT. The V call is TRBV6-5, the J call TRBJ2-3, with TRBD1 as a possible D gene (6 bases). The V gene lost 7 bases and the J gene lost 5 bases, with 7 bases spanning the gap. This CDR3 has 11 amino acids. Germline assignment: CDR1 MNHEY and CDR2 SVGAGI.

The chain combines TRBV15 with TRBJ1-4, with D perhaps matching TRBD1 (6 bases). The CDR3 is made up of 14 amino acids. Trimming removed 3 bases from V and 8 bases from J, with 13 bases in between. CDR1 and CDR2 from the germline V gene are LNHNV and YYDKDF (reference sequence). The CDR3 is CATSSGGTGEKLFF. In DNA form, the CDR3 reads TGTGCCACCAGCAGTGGAGGTACAGGGGAAAAACTGTTTTTT.

The chain is built from TRBV28 and TRBJ1-1, with a weak D call TRBD1 (5 bases). Trimming removed 5 bases at V and 1 base at J, with 17 bases between. Germline CDR1 and CDR2: MDHEN and SYDVKM. CDR3 size: 16 residues. The chain's CDR3 is CASSTLQGRANTEAFF. CDR3 in DNA: TGTGCCAGCAGTACCCTCCAGGGTAGAGCGAACACTGAAGCTTTCTTT.

The genes are TRBV5-4 and TRBJ1-1, with 8 bases identical to TRBD1. Germline loops: CDR1 SGHNT, CDR2 YYREEE (reference sequence). With 7 bases clipped from V and 1 base from J, the junction kept 12 bases outside the gene matches. The CDR3 covers 16 residues. The CDR3 coding sequence is TGTGCCAGCTGGGACAGGCTCACTCTAGGGAACACTGAAGCTTTCTTT. It is translated as CASWDRLTLGNTEAFF.

DNA for the CDR3: TGTGCCAGCAGTTCCTACAGGGATGGCTACACCTTC. Translation gives CASSSYRDGYTF. The J gene is TRBJ1-2, the V gene TRBV12-3 or TRBV12-4, with D possibly TRBD1 on 6 matching bases. The CDR3 sequence is 12 residues long. V lost 4 bases, J lost 6 bases, and 9 bases lay in between.

V gene TRBV19 combines with J gene TRBJ2-3; 10 bases are shared with TRBD2. V gave up 8 bases and J gave up 2 bases; unmatched junction bases: 4. The CDR3 is 14 amino acids. Germline V gives CDR1 LNHDA, CDR2 SQIVND (reference sequence). CDR3 in amino acids: CASDSGRLTDTQYF. DNA for the CDR3: TGTGCCAGTGATAGCGGGAGGCTCACAGATACGCAGTATTTT.

The chain employs TRBV5-1 and TRBJ2-3; 10 bases align to TRBD2. The CDR3 is 14 residues long. Germline V gene sequence: CDR1 SGHRS, CDR2 YFSETQ. The trim removed 6 bases at V and 6 bases at J, leaving 7 bases unmatched. CDR3 residues: CASTPLAGVDTQYF. The CDR3 DNA sequence: TGCGCCAGCACCCCCCTAGCGGGAGTGGATACGCAGTATTTT.